This TCR beta chain stems from a study of T cell responses to AZD1222 COVID-19 vaccine. Here immunoSEQ multiplex PCR was the method, and the copy in TCRdb shows in-frame clones only, minus some. Among some 170,000 clones listed, approximately 92% were seen once. Trimming stripped 4 bases from V and 5 bases from J, with 5 bases between. Germline V CDR1 and CDR2: SGDLS, YYNGEE. CDR3 size: 11 residues. Sequences were derived from peripheral blood, sampled 28 days after the second dose of the MenACWY control vaccine. The J gene is TRBJ2-3, the V gene TRBV9; D not resolved. The TCR originated in an adult who received the MenACWY meningococcal vaccine as a control. The CDR3 protein is CASSIGDTQYF. As DNA, the CDR3 is TGTGCCAGCAGCATCGGAGATACGCAGTATTTT. Together with reference TRBV9 and TRBJ2-3, the CDR3 gives the full variable domain: DSGVTQTPKHLITATGQRVTLRCSPRSGDLSVYWYQQSLDQGLQFLIQYYNGEERAKGNILERFSAQQFPDLHSELNLSSLELGDSALYFCASSIGDTQYFGPGTRLTVL.